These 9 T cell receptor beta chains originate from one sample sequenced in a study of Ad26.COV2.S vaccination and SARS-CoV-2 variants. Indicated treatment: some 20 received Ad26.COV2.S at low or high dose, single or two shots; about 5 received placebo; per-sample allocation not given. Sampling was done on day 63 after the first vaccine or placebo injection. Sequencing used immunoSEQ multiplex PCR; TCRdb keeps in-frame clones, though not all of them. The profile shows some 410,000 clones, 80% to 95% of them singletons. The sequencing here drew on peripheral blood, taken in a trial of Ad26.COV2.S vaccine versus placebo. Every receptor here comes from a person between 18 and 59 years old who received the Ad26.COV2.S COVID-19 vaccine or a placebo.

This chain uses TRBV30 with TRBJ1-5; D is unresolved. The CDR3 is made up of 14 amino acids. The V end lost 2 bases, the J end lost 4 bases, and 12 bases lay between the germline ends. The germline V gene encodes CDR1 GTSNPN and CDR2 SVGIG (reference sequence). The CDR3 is CAWSFGYLNQPQHF. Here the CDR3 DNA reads TGTGCCTGGAGTTTCGGGTACCTTAATCAGCCCCAGCATTTT.

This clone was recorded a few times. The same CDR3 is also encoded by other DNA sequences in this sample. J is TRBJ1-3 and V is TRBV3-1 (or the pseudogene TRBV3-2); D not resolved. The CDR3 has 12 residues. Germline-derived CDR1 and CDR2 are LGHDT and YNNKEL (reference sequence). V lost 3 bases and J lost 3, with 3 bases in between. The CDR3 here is CASSQSGNTIYF. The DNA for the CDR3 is TGTGCCAGCAGCCAGAGTGGAAACACCATATATTTT.

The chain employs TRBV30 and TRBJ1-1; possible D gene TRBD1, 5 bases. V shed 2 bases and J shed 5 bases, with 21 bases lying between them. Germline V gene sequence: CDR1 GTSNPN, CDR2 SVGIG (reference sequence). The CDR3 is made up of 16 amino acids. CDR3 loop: CAWSRRWDRWGTEAFF. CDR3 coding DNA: TGTGCCTGGAGTAGAAGGTGGGACCGCTGGGGTACTGAAGCTTTCTTT.

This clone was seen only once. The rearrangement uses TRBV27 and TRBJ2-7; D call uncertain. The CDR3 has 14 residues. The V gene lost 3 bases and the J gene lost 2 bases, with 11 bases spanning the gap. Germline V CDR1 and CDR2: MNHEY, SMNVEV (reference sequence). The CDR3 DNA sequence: TGTGCCAGCAGTTTTAGACAAACCCCCTACGAGCAGTACTTC. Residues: CASSFRQTPYEQYF.

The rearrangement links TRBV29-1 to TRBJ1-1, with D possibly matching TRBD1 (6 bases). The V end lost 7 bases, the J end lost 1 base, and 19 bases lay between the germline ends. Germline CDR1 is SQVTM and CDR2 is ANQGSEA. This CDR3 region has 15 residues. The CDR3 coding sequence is TGCAGCGCGAAATCTCCTAAGACAGGGAACACTGAAGCTTTCTTT. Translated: CSAKSPKTGNTEAFF.

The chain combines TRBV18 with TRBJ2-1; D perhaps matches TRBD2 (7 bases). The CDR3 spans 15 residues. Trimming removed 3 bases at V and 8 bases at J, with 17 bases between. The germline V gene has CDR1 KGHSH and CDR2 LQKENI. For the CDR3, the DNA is TGTGCCAGCTCACCGCAGAGGGGGGGCGGCGATGAGCAGTTCTTC. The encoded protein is CASSPQRGGGDEQFF.

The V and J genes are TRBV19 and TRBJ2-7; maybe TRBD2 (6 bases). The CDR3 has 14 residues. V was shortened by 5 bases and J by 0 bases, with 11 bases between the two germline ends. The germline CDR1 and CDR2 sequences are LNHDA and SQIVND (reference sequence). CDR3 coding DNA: TGTGCCAGTAGTTCGGCGGGGATCTCCTACGAGCAGTACTTC. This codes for CASSSAGISYEQYF.

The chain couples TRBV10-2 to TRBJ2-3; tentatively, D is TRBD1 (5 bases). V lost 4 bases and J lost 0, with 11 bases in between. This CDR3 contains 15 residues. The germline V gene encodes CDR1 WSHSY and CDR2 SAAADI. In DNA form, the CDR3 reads TGCGCCAGCAGTGTTACAGGCACCAGCACAGATACGCAGTATTTT. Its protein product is CASSVTGTSTDTQYF.

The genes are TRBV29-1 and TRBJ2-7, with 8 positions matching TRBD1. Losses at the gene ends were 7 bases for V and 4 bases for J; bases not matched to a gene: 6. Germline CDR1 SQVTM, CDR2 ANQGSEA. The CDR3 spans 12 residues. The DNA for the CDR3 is TGCAGCGCGGGGACAGGTCCGTACGAGCAGTACTTC. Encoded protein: CSAGTGPYEQYF.